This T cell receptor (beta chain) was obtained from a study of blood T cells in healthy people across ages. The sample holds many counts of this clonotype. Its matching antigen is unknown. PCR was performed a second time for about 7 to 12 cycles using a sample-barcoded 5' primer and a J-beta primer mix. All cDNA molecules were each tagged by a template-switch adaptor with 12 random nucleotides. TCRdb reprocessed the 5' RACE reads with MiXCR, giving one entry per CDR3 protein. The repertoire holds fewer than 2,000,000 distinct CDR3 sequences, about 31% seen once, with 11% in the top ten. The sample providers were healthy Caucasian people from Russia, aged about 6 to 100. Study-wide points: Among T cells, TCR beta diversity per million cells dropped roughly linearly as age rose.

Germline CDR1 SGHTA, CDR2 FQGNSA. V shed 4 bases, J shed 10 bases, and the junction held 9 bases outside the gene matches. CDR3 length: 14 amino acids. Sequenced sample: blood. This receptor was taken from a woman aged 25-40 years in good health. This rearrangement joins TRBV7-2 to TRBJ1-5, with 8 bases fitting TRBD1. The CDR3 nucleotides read TGTGCCAGCAGCTCGGTGACAGGGGCAACACCCCAGCATTTT. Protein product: CASSSVTGATPQHF.